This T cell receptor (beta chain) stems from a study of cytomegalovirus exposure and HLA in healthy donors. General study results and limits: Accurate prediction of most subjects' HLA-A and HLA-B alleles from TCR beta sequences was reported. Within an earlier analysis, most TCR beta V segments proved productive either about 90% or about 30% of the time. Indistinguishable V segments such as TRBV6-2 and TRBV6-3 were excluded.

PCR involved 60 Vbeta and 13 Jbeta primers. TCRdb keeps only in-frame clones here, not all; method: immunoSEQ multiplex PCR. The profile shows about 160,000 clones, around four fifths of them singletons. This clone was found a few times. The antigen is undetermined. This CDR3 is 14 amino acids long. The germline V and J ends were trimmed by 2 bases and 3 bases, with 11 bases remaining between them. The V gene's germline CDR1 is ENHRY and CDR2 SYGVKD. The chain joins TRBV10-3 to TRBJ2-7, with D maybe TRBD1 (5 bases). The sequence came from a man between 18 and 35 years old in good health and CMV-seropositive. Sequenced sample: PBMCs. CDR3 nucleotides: TGTGCCATCAGTGAGGGGCAGGGTGACTACGAGCAGTACTTC. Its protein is CAISEGQGDYEQYF.